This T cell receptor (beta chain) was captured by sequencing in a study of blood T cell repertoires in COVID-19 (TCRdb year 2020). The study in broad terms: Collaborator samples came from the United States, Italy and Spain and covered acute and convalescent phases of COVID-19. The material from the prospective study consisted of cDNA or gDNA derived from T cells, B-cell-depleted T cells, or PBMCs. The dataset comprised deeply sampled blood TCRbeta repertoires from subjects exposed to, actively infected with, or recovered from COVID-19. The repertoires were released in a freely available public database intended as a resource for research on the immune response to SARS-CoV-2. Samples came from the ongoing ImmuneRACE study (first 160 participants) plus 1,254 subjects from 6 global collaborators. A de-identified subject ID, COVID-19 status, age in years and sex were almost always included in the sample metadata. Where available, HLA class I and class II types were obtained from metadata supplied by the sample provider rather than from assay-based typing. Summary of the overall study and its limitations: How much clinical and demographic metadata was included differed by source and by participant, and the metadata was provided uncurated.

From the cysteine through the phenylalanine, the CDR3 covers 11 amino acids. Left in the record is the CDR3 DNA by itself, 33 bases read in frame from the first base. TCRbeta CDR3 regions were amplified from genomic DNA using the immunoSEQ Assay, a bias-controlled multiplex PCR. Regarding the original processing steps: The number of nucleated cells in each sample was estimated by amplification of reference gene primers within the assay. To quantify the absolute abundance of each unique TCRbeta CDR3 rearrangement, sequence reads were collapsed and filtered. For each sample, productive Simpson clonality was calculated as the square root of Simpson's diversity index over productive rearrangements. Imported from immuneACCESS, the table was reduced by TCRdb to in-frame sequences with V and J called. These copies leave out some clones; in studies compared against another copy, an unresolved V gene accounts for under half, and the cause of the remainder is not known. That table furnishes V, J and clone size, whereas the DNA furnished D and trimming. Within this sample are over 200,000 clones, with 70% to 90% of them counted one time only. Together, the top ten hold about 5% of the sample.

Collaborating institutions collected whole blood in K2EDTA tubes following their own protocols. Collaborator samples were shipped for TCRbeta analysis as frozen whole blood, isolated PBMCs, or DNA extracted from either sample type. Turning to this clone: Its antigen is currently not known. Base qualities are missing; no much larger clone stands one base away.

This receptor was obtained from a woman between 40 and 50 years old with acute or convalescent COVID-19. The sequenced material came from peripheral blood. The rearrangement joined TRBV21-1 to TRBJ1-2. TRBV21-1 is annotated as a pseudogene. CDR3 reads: CAGGRNYGYTF. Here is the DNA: TGTGCCGGAGGACGGAACTATGGCTACACCTTC.